The sequence of this T cell receptor beta chain was determined in a study of T cell responses to AZD1222 COVID-19 vaccine. The method was immunoSEQ multiplex PCR; TCRdb's version includes in-frame clones alone and lacks a portion of them. The sample comprises some 93,000 clones, more than 75% of which are singletons, and roughly an eighth rests with the top ten. In germline, CDR1 is LGHNA, CDR2 YSLEER. The germline V and J ends were trimmed by 2 bases and 5 bases, with 7 bases remaining between them. The CDR3 sequence is 13 residues long. The specimen was peripheral blood, collected 28 days after the second AZD1222 dose. This chain connects TRBV4-3 to TRBJ2-1; D ambiguous. The TCR was taken from an adult who received the AZD1222 COVID-19 vaccine. CDR3 region: CASSQSYDNEQFF. The CDR3 DNA follows: TGCGCCAGCAGCCAATCCTACGACAATGAGCAGTTCTTC.